This TCR beta chain was obtained from a study of beta chain features in type 1 diabetes. Overall study findings and caveats: Any role of HLA type in TCRB rearrangement remained unresolved here. Among patients with Type 1 diabetes, TCRB CDR3s were moderately but significantly shorter in every one of the four CD4+ subsets.

Of note for this clone: Its antigen is as yet unknown.

The CDR3 has 14 residues. Germline values: CDR1 SGHRS, CDR2 YFSETQ. V gave up 4 bases and J gave up 4 bases; unmatched junction bases: 5. Of the isolated RNA, all was reverse transcribed, and so the sequenced material was expressed TCRB transcripts. It was found that naive, central memory and regulatory T cell samples averaged around 3.8 million reads. Libraries were prepared by immunoSEQ multiplex PCR; TCRdb keeps only in-frame clonotypes and omits some of them. The data hold 150,000 to 200,000 clones, with almost 65% observed a single time. This receptor was identified in a man aged 30-40 years with type 1 diabetes. The chain carries TRBV5-1 and TRBJ2-3; TRBD1 matches at 8 bases. Sample: naive CD4+ T cells from blood. The CDR3 spells CASSPDRVADTQYF. CDR3 DNA sequence: TGCGCCAGCAGCCCGGACAGGGTCGCAGATACGCAGTATTTT.